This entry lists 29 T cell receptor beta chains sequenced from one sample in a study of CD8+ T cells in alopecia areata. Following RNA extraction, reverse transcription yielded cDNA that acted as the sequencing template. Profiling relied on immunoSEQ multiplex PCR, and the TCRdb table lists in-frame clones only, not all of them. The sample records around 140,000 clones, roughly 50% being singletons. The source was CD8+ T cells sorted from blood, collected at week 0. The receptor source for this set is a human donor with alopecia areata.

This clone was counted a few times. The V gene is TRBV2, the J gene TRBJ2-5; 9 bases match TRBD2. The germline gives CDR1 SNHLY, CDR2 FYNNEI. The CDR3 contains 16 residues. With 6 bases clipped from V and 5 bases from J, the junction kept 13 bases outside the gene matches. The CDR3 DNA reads TGTGCCAGCAGCTACCGCGGCGGGGGGGCCCAGGAGACCCAGTACTTC. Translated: CASSYRGGGAQETQYF.

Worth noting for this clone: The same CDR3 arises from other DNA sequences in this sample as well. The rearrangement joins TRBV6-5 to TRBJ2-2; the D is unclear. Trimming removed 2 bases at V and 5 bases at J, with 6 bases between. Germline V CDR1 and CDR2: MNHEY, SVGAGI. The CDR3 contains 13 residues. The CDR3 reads CASSYGFTGELFF. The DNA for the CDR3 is TGTGCCAGCAGTTACGGGTTTACCGGGGAGCTGTTTTTT.

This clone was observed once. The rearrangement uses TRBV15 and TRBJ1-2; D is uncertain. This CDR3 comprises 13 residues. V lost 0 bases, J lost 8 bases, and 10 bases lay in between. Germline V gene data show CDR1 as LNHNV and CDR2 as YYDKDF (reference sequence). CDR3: CATSRDWQRGYTF. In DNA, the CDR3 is TGTGCCACCAGCAGAGATTGGCAGAGAGGCTACACCTTC.

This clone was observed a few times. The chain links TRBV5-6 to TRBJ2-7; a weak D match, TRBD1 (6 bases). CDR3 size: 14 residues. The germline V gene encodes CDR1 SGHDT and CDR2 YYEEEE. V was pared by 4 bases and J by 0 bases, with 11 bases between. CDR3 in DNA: TGTGCCAGCAGCACACAGGGTTTCTCCTACGAGCAGTACTTC. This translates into CASSTQGFSYEQYF.

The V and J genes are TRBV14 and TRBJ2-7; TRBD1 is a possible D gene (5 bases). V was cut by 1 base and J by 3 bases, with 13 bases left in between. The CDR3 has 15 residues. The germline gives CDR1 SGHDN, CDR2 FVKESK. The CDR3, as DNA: TGTGCCAGCAGCCAAGCGGACATCGCCTACTACGAGCAGTACTTC. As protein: CASSQADIAYYEQYF.

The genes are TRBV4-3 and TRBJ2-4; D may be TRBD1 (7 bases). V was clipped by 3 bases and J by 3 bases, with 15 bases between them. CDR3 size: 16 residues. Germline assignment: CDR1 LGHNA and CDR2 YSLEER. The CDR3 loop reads CASSQGLQGGKNIQYF. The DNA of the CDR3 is TGCGCCAGCAGCCAGGGACTCCAGGGGGGCAAAAACATTCAGTACTTC.

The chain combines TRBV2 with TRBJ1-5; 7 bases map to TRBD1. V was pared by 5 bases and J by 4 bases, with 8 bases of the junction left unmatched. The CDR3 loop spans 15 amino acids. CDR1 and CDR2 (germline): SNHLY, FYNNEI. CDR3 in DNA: TGTGCCAGCAGTTCCCCGGGCAGGGGGAATCAGCCCCAGCATTTT. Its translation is CASSSPGRGNQPQHF.

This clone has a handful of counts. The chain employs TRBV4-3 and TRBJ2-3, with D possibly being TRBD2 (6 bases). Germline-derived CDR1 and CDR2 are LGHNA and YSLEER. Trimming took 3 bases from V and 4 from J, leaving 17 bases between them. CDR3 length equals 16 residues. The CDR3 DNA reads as TGCGCCAGCAGCCAGGTTGACCATGGGGAGGCAGATACGCAGTATTTT. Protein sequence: CASSQVDHGEADTQYF.

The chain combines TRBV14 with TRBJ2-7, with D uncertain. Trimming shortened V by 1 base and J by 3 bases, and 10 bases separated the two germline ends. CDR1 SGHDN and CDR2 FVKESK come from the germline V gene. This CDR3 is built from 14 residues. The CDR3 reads CASSQVNFDYEQYF. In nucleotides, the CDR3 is TGTGCCAGCAGCCAAGTAAATTTTGACTACGAGCAGTACTTC.

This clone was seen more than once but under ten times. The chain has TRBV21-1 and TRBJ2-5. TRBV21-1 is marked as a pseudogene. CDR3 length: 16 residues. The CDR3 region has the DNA TGTGCCAGCAGCAAAGAGGGACGGGGGCGCGGAGAGACCCAGTACTTC. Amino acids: CASSKEGRGRGETQYF.

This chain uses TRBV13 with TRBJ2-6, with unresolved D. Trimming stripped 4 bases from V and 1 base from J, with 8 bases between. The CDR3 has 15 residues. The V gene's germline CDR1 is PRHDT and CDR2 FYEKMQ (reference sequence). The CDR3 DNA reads TGTGCCAGCAGCTCCCATAGATCTGGGGCCAACGTCCTGACTTTC. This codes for CASSSHRSGANVLTF.

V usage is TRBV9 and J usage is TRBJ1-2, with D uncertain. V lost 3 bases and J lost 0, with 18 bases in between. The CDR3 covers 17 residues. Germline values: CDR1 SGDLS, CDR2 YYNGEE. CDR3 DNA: TGTGCCAGCAGCGCCCTAGAGGAAGACTACCCTAACTATGGCTACACCTTC. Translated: CASSALEEDYPNYGYTF.

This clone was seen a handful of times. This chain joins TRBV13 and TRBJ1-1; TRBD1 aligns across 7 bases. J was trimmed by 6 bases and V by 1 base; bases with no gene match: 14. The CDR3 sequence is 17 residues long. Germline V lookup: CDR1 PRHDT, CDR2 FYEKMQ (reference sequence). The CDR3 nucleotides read TGTGCCAGCAGCTTAGCCCTAAACAGGGGAGGTAGTCCTGAAGCTTTCTTT. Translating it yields CASSLALNRGGSPEAFF.

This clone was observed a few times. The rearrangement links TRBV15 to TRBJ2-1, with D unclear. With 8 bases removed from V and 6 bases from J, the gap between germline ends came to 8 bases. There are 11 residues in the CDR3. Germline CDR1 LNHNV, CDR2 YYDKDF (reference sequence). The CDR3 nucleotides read TGTGCCACCCGGGTCCGCAATGAGCAGTTCTTC. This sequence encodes CATRVRNEQFF.

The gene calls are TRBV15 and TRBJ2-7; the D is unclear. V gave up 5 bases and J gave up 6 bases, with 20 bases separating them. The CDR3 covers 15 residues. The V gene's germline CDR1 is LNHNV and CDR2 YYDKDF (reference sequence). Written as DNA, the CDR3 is TGTGCCACCAGCCCAAGAGCTGGCTCAGTTGGCGAGCAGTACTTC. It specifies CATSPRAGSVGEQYF.

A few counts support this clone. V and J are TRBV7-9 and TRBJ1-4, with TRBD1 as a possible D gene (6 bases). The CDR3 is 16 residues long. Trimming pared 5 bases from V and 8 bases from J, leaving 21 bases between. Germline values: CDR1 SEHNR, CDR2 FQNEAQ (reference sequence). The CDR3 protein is CASSPGDLSAGEKLFF. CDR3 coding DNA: TGTGCCAGCAGCCCAGGGGACCTAAGCGCGGGGGAAAAACTGTTTTTT.

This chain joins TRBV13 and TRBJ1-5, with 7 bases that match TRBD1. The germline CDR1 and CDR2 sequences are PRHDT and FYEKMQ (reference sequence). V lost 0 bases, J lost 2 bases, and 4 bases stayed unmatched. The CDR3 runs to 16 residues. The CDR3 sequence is CASSLGQGVGNQPQHF. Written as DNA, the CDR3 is TGTGCCAGCAGCTTAGGTCAGGGGGTCGGCAATCAGCCCCAGCATTTT.

CDR3 amino acids: CASSLQGAYNEQFF. The CDR3 DNA sequence: TGTGCCAGCAGTTTGCAGGGGGCCTACAATGAGCAGTTCTTC. This chain uses TRBV27 with TRBJ2-1; 7 nucleotides line up with TRBD1. The CDR3 has 14 residues. Germline values: CDR1 MNHEY, CDR2 SMNVEV (reference sequence). V was pared by 3 bases and J by 2 bases, with 1 base of the junction left unmatched.

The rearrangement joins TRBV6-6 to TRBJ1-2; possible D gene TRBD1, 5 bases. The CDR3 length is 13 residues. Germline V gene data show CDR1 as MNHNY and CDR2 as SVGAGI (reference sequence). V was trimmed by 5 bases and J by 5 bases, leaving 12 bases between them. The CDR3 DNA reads TGTGCCAGCAGTGACGACAGAATATATGGCTACACCTTC. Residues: CASSDDRIYGYTF.

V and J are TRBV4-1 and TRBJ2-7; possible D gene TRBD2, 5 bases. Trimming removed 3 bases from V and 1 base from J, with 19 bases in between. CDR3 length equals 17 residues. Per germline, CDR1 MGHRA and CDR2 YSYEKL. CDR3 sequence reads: CASSHGAPRGGSYEQYF. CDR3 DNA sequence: TGCGCCAGCAGCCATGGAGCCCCCCGAGGAGGATCCTACGAGCAGTACTTC.

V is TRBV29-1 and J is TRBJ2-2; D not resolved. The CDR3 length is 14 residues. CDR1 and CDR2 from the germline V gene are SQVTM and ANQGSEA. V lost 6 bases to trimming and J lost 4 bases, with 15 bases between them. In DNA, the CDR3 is TGCAGCGTCTCCCGGCCTTCGGGCACCGGGGAGCTGTTTTTT. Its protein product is CSVSRPSGTGELFF.

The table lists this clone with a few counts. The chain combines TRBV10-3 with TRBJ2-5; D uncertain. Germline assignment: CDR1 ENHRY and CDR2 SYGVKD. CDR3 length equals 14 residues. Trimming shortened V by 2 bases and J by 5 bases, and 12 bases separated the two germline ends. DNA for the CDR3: TGTGCCATCAGTGAGGGACCGCGGCGGGAGACCCAGTACTTC. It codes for CAISEGPRRETQYF.

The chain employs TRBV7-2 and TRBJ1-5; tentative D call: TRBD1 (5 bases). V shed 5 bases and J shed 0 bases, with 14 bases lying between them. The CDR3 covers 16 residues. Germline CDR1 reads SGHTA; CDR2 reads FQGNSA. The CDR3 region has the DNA TGTGCCAGCAGCACCACGACAGCGGTTAGCAATCAGCCCCAGCATTTT. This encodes CASSTTTAVSNQPQHF. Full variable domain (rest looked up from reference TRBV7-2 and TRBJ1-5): GAGVSQSPSNKVTEKGKDVELRCDPISGHTALYWYRQSLGQGLEFLIYFQGNSAPDKSGLPSDRFSAERTGGSVSTLTIQRTQQEDSAVYLCASSTTTAVSNQPQHFGDGTRLSIL.

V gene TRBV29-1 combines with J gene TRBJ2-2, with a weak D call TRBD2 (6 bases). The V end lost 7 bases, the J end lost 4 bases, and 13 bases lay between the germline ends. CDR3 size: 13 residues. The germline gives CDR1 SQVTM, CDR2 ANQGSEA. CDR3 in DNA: TGCAGCGCTAACCACGGGGGCACCGGGGAGCTGTTTTTT. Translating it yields CSANHGGTGELFF.

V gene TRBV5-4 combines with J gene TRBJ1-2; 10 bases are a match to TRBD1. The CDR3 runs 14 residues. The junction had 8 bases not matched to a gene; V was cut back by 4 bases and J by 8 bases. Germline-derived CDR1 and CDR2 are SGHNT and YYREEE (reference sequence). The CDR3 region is CASSTGTGALGYTF. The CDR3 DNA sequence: TGTGCCAGCAGCACCGGGACAGGGGCTTTAGGCTACACCTTC.

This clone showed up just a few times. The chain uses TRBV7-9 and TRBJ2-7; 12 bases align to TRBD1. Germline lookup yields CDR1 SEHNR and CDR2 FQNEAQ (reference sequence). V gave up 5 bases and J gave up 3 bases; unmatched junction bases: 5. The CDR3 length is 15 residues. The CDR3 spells CASSPGQGALYEQYF. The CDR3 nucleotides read TGTGCCAGCAGCCCGGGACAGGGGGCTCTCTACGAGCAGTACTTC.

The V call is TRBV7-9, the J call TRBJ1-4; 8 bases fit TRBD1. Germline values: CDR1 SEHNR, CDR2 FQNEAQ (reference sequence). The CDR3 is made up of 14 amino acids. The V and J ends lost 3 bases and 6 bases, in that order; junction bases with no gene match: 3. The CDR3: CASSFGQGDEKLFF. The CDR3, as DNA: TGTGCCAGCAGCTTTGGACAGGGAGATGAAAAACTGTTTTTT.

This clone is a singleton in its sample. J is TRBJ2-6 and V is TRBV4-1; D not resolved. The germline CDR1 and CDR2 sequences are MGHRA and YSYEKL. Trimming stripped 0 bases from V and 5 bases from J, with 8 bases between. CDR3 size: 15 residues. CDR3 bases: TGCGCCAGCAGCCAAGATATGGGAAGGGCCAACGTCCTGACTTTC. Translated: CASSQDMGRANVLTF.

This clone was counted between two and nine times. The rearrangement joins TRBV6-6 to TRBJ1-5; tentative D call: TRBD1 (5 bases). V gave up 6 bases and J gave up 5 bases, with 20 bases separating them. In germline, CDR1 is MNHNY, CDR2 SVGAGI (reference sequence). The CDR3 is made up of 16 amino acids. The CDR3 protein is CASSFRAPGGDQPQHF. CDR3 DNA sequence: TGTGCCAGCAGCTTCCGGGCCCCCGGAGGGGATCAGCCCCAGCATTTT.